This T cell receptor beta chain derives from a study of identical twins. Germline CDR1 reads SGDLS; CDR2 reads YYNGEE. Trimming removed 0 bases from V and 5 bases from J, with 7 bases in between. The CDR3 is 13 residues long. TCRdb re-called the 5' RACE reads with MiXCR, one entry per CDR3 protein. The table includes 750,000 to 950,000 distinct CDR3 sequences, approximately 13% detected once. Comment on this clonotype: No antigen is known for it.

Study-wide findings and caveats: Models underestimated TCR alpha sharing (out-of-frame) in monozygotic twins. Insertion counts were lower in abundant cord blood beta clonotypes, a trend that memory repertoires did not show. Invariant populations such as MAIT and iNKT cells could partly muddle zero-insertion analyses.

In addition, the sample was reused for a study of yellow fever vaccine responses in identical twins.

This chain joins TRBV9 and TRBJ2-3; unclear D gene. Sequenced material: PBMCs. This receptor was identified in a woman aged 18-30 years in good health. Here the CDR3 DNA reads TGTGCCAGCAGCGTAGGAGTGGTAGATACGCAGTATTTT. Amino acids: CASSVGVVDTQYF.